This T cell receptor (beta chain) was retrieved from a study of blood T cell repertoires in COVID-19. This table comes from immunoSEQ multiplex PCR, and its TCRdb copy is limited to in-frame clones, with some not included. The table records 300,000 to 450,000 clones, more than 75% of them present only once. The CDR3 extends over 17 amino acids. The rearrangement links TRBV21-1 to TRBJ1-2; no DNA check was done on the table's D call, TRBD1. TRBV21-1 is a listed pseudogene. The TCR originated in a human donor with acute or convalescent COVID-19. The donor label of this sample is uncertain. The sequencing sample was made of peripheral blood. Here the CDR3 DNA reads TGTGCCAGCAGCAAAAACACGACAGGGCGCAGTAACTATGGCTACACCTTC. Protein: CASSKNTTGRSNYGYTF.